This TCR beta chain was profiled in a study of Graves' ophthalmopathy and Graves' hyperthyroidism (dated by TCRdb to 2016 to 2018). About the study as a whole: A patient counted as having stable hyperthyroidism if there was no progression to ophthalmopathy within 18 months of follow-up. The study used TCR beta repertoire signatures to distinguish Graves' ophthalmopathy from Graves' hyperthyroidism and to predict progression to ophthalmopathy. In total, some 140 blood samples were TCR-sequenced: around 42 ophthalmopathy, under 80 hyperthyroidism and some 17 hyperthyroidism-to-ophthalmopathy patients. To explore V-J signatures that distinguish ophthalmopathy from hyperthyroidism, a discovery set of about a hundred patients was enrolled, made up of 40 to 45 with ophthalmopathy and some 60 with stable hyperthyroidism. The independent validation cohort included around 19 hyperthyroidism patients plus 17 patients who later progressed from hyperthyroidism to ophthalmopathy. In five or six hyperthyroidism patients, the T-cell repertoires found in thyroid tissue were compared with those found in blood. Once sampling was done, hyperthyroidism patients were given methimazole at a starting dose of 30 mg daily, while ophthalmopathy patients were given high-dose intravenous methylprednisolone. Results and caveats for the whole study, not just this receptor: Sample size was not statistically predetermined, and group allocation was not concealed from the investigators. Most expanded thyroid clonotypes with frequency above 0.001 were also detected in blood, suggesting blood repertoires may reflect the thyroid immune response. In validation, the model predicted ophthalmopathy progression with roughly 68% sensitivity and approximately 75% specificity; some twelve predicted patients were CT-confirmed with GO in a median of around 6 months. The 13-signature model separated ophthalmopathy from stable hyperthyroidism with about 86% sensitivity and around 81% specificity in cross-validation, and 80%/75% in the test set.

Notes on this clonotype: No antigen is known for it. No quality values exist for individual bases; no much larger clone is one base distant.

For repertoire sequencing, the TCR beta CDR3 regions were amplified from RNA transcripts. A first-round RT-PCR used HTBI primers with the Qiagen OneStep RT-PCR kit, followed by a second-round multiplex PCR, size selection and purification. Libraries were sequenced on an Illumina HiSeq2000 using paired-end 100 bp reads. Per the original workflow: SOAPnuke was used to process the reads, throwing out any read that had adapters, had uncalled bases, had a mean Phred below 15, or lacked an exact constant-primer or identifier match. COPE v1.2.5 was used to merge high-quality paired reads. Unique nucleotide sequences were defined as clonotypes and aligned to IMGT TRB V, D and J references using MiTCR v1.1. The analysis was limited to V-J combinations with a frequency above 0.0001, which together covered more than 99% of repertoires. For each V-J combination, a TCR clonal expansion and chaos score was defined as F50 clonal expansion divided by the chaos observed in the TCRdist matrix. Welch's t-statistics and random forest were used to reduce features to about 14 V-J combinations, which were fed into a naive Bayes classifier. Thyroid-blood repertoire similarity was quantified with the Morisita-Horn index. TCRdb redid the processing of the public reads, applying fastp at Q25 and MiXCR, and retained in-frame beta chains. Each record represents a unique CDR3 protein, reported with the most common genes and DNA among its rows. TCRdb's processing, not the study's, gives the V and J calls here. Within this sample are 1 million to 1.3 million distinct CDR3 sequences, with less than 45% of them counted one time only. The top ten hold over 8.5% of the sample.

Hyperthyroidism patients were newly diagnosed, with disease duration under 2 months, and aged 18 to 65 years. Patients with other autoimmune diseases, uncontrolled infections, pregnancy or lactation were excluded. Diagnosis was based on clinical symptoms, serum thyroxine, TRAb, thyroid ultrasound and orbital computed tomography. Total RNA was extracted with Trizol reagent and quality-checked on an Agilent 2100 Bioanalyzer. From the cysteine up to the phenylalanine, the CDR3 has a length of 13 residues. Here the CDR3 DNA is all that survives: 39 bases in frame from base 1. V sheds 7 bases and J sheds 3 bases, leaving 12 bases between their ends. The germline V gene supplies CDR1 KGHDR and CDR2 SFDVKD.

The sequence came from an adult man with Graves' hyperthyroidism. Recombination linked TRBV24-1 to TRBJ2-7; confidence is insufficient to name the D gene. Sequenced material: peripheral blood or thyroid tissue (not recorded which). The encoded CDR3 is CATSSPNSYEQYF. The nucleotides read TGTGCCACCAGCAGCCCTAACAGCTACGAGCAGTACTTC.